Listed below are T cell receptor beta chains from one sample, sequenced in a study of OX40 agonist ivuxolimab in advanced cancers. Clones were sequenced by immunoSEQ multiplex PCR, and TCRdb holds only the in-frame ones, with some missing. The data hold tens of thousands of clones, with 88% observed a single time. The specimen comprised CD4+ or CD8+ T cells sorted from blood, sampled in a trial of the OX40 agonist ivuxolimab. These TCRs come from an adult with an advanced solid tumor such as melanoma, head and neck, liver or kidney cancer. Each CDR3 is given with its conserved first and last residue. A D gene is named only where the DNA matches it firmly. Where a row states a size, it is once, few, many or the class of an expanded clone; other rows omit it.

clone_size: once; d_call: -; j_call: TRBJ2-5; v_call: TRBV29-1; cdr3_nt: TGCAGCGTCGGGTCAGGAAAAGAGACCCAGTACTTC; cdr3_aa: CSVGSGKETQYF
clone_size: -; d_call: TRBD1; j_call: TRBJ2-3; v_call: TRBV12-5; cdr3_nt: TGTGCTAGTGGTTTGGGCACAGGGGGCTTAACAGATACGCAGTATTTT; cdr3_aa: CASGLGTGGLTDTQYF
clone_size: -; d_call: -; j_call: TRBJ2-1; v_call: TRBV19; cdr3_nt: TGTGCCAGTAATGGGGTGGCTAGATCCTACAATGAGCAGTTCTTC; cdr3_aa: CASNGVARSYNEQFF
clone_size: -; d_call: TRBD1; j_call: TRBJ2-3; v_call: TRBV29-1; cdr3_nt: TGCAGCGTTGGAAGGGGGCGGGCCACAGATACGCAGTATTTT; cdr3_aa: CSVGRGRATDTQYF
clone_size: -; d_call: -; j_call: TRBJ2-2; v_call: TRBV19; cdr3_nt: TGTGCCAGTAAACGAGTCCAGACCGGGGAGCTGTTTTTT; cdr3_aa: CASKRVQTGELFF
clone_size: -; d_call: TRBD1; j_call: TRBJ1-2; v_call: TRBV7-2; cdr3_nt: TGTGCCAGCAGCTCCGAGCGTCCAAACAGGGGGAGAGGCTACACCTTC; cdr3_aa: CASSSERPNRGRGYTF
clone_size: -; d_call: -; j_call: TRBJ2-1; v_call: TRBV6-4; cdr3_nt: TGTGCCAGCAGTGAATTCGTAGCGGCCCCCTACAATGAGCAGTTCTTC; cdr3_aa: CASSEFVAAPYNEQFF
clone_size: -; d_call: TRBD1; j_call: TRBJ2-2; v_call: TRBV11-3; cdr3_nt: TGTGCCAGCAGCCTGACGTACAGGGGGACCGGGGAGCTGTTTTTT; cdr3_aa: CASSLTYRGTGELFF
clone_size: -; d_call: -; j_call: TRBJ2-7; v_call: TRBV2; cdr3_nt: TGTGCCAGCAGTGAATTGATTGAGGCATCCACAATGAACTTC; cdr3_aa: CASSELIEASTMNF
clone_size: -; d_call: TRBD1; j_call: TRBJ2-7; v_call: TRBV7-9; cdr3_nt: TGTGCCAGCAGCTTAGTGTGGGACAGACGGGGCGAGCAGTACTTC; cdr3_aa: CASSLVWDRRGEQYF
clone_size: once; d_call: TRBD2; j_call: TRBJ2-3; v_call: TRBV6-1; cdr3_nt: TGTGCCAGCAGGCAGACTAGCGGGGGGGCAGATACGCAGTATTTT; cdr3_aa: CASRQTSGGADTQYF
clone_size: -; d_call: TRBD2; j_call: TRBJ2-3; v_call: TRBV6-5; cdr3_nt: TGTGCCAGCAGTTTCGGGACTAGCGGGAGTTTCGATACGCAGTATTTT; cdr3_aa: CASSFGTSGSFDTQYF
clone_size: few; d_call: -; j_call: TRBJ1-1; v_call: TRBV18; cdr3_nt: TGTGCCAGCTCACCGGAGGGGACAACTGAAGCTTTCTTT; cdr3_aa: CASSPEGTTEAFF
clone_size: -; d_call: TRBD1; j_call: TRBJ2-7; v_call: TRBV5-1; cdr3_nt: TGCGCCAGCAGCGGGACAGGGGGTAGCGAGCAGTACTTC; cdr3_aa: CASSGTGGSEQYF
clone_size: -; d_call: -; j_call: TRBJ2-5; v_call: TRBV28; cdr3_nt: TGTGCCAGCAGTTTATTAGGGGGAAAAGAGACCCAGTACTTC; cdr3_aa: CASSLLGGKETQYF
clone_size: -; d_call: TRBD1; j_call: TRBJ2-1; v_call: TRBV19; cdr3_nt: TGTGCCAGTAGTACGACAGGGTCCGGCTCCTACAATGAGCAGTTCTTC; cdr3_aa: CASSTTGSGSYNEQFF
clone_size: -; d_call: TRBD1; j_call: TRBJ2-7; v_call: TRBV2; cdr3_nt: TGTGCCAACGACAGGGGGAGTAACGAGCAGTACTTC; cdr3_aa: CANDRGSNEQYF
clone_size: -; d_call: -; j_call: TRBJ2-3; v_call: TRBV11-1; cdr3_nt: TGTGCCAGCAGCTTAGCCGAGGCGGGCAGCACAGATACGCAGTATTTT; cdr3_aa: CASSLAEAGSTDTQYF
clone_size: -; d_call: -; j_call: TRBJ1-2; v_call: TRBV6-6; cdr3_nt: TGTGCCAGCAGTTACTCGACCAGGGGTGGCTATGGCTACACCTTC; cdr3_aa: CASSYSTRGGYGYTF
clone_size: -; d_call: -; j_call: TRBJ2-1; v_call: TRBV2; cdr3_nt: TGTGCCAGCAGCCCGAGGGATGGGGGCAATGAGCAGTTCTTC; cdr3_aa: CASSPRDGGNEQFF
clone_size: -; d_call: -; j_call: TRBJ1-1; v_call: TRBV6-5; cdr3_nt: TGTGCCAGCAGCGTCCAGGGGTATGAAGCTTTCTTT; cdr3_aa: CASSVQGYEAFF
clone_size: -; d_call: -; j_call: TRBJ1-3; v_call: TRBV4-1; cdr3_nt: TGCGCCAGCAGCCCATGGGACGTGGGGGGAAACACCATATATTTT; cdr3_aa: CASSPWDVGGNTIYF
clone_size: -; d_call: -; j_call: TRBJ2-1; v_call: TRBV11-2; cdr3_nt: TGTGCCAGCAGCTTAGATCGCGGGGAGCAGTTCTTC; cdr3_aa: CASSLDRGEQFF
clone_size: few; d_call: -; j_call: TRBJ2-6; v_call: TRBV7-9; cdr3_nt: TGTGCCAGCAGCCTTCAGGGTGGTGCTGGGGCCAACGTCCTGACTTTC; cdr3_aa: CASSLQGGAGANVLTF
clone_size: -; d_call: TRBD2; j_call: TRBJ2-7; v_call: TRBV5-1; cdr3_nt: TGCGCCAGCAGCCCCGGGGGAGCGGGGGCAAATTCCTACGAGCAGTACTTC; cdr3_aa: CASSPGGAGANSYEQYF
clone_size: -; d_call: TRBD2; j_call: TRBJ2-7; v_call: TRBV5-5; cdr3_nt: TGTGCCAGCAGCCGCGGACTAGCGGGAGGGCCATATCCGTACGAGCAGTACTTC; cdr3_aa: CASSRGLAGGPYPYEQYF
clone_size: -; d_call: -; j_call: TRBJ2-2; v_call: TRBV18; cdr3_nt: TGTGCCAGCTGGTCCGGGCAAACCGGGGAGCTGTTTTTT; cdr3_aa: CASWSGQTGELFF
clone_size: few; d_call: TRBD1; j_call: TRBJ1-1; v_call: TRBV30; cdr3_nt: TGTGCCTGGCGCGACAGGGGTGAAGCTTTCTTT; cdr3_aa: CAWRDRGEAFF
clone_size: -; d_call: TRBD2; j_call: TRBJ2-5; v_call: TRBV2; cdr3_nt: TGTGCCAGCAGGGACGGGGGGGAAGAGACCCAGTACTTC; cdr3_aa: CASRDGGEETQYF
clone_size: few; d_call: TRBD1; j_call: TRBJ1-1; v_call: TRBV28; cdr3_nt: TGTGCCAGCAGACTCGACAGGGGGCAAGCTTTCTTT; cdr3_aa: CASRLDRGQAFF
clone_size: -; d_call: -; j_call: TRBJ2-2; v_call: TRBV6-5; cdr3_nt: TGTGCCAGCAGTTACCAATGGGGAACCGGGGAGCTGTTTTTT; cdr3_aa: CASSYQWGTGELFF
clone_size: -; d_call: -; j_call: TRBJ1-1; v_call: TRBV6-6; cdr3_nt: TGTGCCAGCAGCTCCTTTCGGGGAACTGAAGCTTTCTTT; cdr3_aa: CASSSFRGTEAFF
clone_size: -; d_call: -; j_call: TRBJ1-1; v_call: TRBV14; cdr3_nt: TGTGCCAGCAGCCAAGCGCGTTCGGCTGAAGCTTTCTTT; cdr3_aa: CASSQARSAEAFF
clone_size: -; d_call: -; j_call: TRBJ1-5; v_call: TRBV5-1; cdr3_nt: TGCGCCAGCAGCTTAGGGAGCAATCAGCCCCAGCATTTT; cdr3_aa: CASSLGSNQPQHF
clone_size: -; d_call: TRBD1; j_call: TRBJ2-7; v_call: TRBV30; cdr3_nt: TGTGCCTGGGCGACAGGGGGCAAATACGAGCAGTACTTC; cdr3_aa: CAWATGGKYEQYF
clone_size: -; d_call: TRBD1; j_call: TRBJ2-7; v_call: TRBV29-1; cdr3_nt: TGCAGCGTGGCTTCTTCCCCGGGACAGGTGACCTTAGGGCAGTACTTC; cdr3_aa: CSVASSPGQVTLGQYF
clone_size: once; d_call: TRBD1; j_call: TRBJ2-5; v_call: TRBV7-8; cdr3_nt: TGTGCCAGCAGCTTAGTACAGGGGTACCAAGAGACCCAGTACTTC; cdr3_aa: CASSLVQGYQETQYF